This paragraph covers one TCR beta chain sequence. This clonotype occurred many times. Its specific antigen is unknown. Within one base of it there is no much larger clone, and no base qualities were kept. This sample is part of a study of regulatory T cells in long-lasting Graves disease (dated by TCRdb to the early 2020s). In the study overall: To count as having persistent Graves' disease, a patient had to have received antithyroid drug treatment for over 5 years with TSH receptor autoantibodies remaining persistently positive. Patients with persistent Graves' disease were compared with patients with newly diagnosed Graves' disease using TCR sequencing and RNA sequencing of peripheral blood. The study took place in China and was registered as a clinical trial. A total of around 35 samples underwent TCR sequencing: approximately 13 from persistent and roughly 20 from newly diagnosed Graves' disease patients. In the clinical cohort, patients with persistent Graves' disease had used antithyroid drugs for an average of about 10.3 years.

Library construction relied on multiplex PCR. The sequencer was an Illumina HiSeq 4000. TCR beta libraries were built with iRepertoire HTBI primers and Arm-PCR amplification of CDR3 regions. Gel purification was performed on PCR products prior to sequencing. For the original study's pipeline: Gene usage analysis of CDR3 amino acid clonotypes used the 62 TRBV and 14 to 15 TRBJ segments found across samples. COPE and FqMerger were used to merge filtered high-quality paired reads into contigs. BLAST was used to align contigs to IMGT TRBV, TRBD and TRBJ reference genes, and CDR3 was defined according to IMGT. Any clonotype with a frequency above 0.1% was counted as a highly expanded clone. Shannon entropy served as the measure of repertoire diversity, while the Gini coefficient captured V-J evenness. Public clonotypes were defined as clonotypes shared by more than one individual. In TCRdb, the public reads were trimmed at Q25 with fastp and aligned with MiXCR, with productive beta chains retained. All rows with the same CDR3 protein become a single entry with the most common DNA and genes. For this entry, the V and J calls and clone size follow TCRdb and not the study's own pipeline. For this sample there are 400,000 or so distinct CDR3 sequences; 20% to 25% appear just once. The ten largest make up approximately 25% of the sample.

From cysteine to phenylalanine, the CDR3 is 14 amino acids long. Only the CDR3 portion is preserved as DNA: 42 bases, with reading frame beginning at the first base. Relative to germline, V is 5 bases shorter and J is 3 bases shorter, with 11 bases between their ends. What the work shows at the level of the full study, not this receptor alone: A larger number of public clonotypes was shared among persistent patients (around 2,500) than among newly diagnosed patients (roughly 1,000). Compared with newly diagnosed patients, persistent Graves' disease patients had lower TCR Shannon entropy and fewer highly expanded clones, which suggests clonal expansion. Because the primary lesion, thyroid tissue, could not be accessed, the study looked at peripheral blood alone. The authors acknowledged the small sample size as a limitation that may reduce accuracy. TRBV28, TRBJ1-2 and TRBJ2-5 were preferentially used in persistent disease, while TRBV20-1 and TRBJ2-1 were favored in newly diagnosed disease. Only the TCR beta chain was sequenced and analyzed.

The intended sense of this specimen's time point label: persistent/refractory GD, antithyroid drugs over 5 years with positive TRAb. For both TCR sequencing and RNA sequencing, RNA was extracted from PBMCs in TRIzol. The diagnosis of Graves' disease was made according to American Thyroid Association guidelines. The patients came from an endocrinology department in Xi'an, China. Each patient gave around 9.2 milliliters of peripheral blood, collected in an EDTA anticoagulant tube. Ficoll Paque Plus density gradient separation was used to isolate PBMCs, and no further T cell sorting was done. An Agilent 2100 Bioanalyzer and agarose gel were used to assess RNA quality, and a NanoDrop 2000 was used to measure RNA concentration.

Material: peripheral blood mononuclear cells (PBMCs), obtained when the disease was refractory, from a patient treated with antithyroid drugs. This TCR was recovered from a female donor with Graves disease. Recombination linked TRBV12-3 or TRBV12-4 to TRBJ1-5, with a tentative D gene TRBD1 over 5 matching bases. CDR3 loop: CASSRDSYNQPQHF. The base sequence is TGTGCCAGCAGTCGCGACAGCTACAATCAGCCCCAGCATTTT.